One and the same sample provided the 28 T cell receptor beta chains below, sequenced in a study of CD8+CD57+ T cells in acquired aplastic anemia. The template used for profiling TCR beta VDJ and CDR3 was genomic DNA. TCRdb re-derived calls from the reads in MiXCR, one entry per CDR3 protein. The data hold roughly 200,000 distinct CDR3 sequences, with about 60% observed a single time. The authors sequenced patients whose flow cytometry had shown CD8+CD57+ cell expansion. The specimen sequenced was sorted CD4+, CD8+, or CD8+CD57+ T cells (not recorded which) from PBMCs. Receptor source: a human donor with aplastic anemia.

This clonotype was seen at least ten times. The J gene is TRBJ2-7, the V gene TRBV5-1; 10 nucleotides agree with TRBD1. The CDR3 spans 16 residues. CDR1 and CDR2 (germline): SGHRS, YFSETQ. V was pared by 0 bases and J by 5 bases, with 8 bases of the junction left unmatched. The CDR3 spells CASSLDQGQGIDEQYF. CDR3 in DNA: TGCGCCAGCAGCTTGGATCAGGGACAGGGGATCGACGAGCAGTACTTC.

This clonotype was counted ten times or more. V is TRBV7-9 and J is TRBJ2-7, with 7 nucleotides matching TRBD1. The V gene's germline CDR1 is SEHNR and CDR2 FQNEAQ (reference sequence). The CDR3 runs to 13 residues. The trim removed 1 base at V and 5 bases at J, leaving 2 bases unmatched. CDR3 residues: CASSLGRGNEQYF. The DNA for the CDR3 is TGTGCCAGCAGCTTAGGCAGGGGGAACGAGCAGTACTTC.

This clonotype is a singleton in its sample. The rearrangement joins TRBV20-1 to TRBJ2-1, with 7 bases lining up with TRBD1. Trimming removed 6 bases from V and 3 bases from J; junction bases left unmatched: 14. This CDR3 is built from 16 residues. The germline gives CDR1 DFQATT, CDR2 SNEGSKA (reference sequence). In DNA, the CDR3 is TGCAGTGCCCGCCGGTCCGTAGGGGGCCTCTACAATGAGCAGTTCTTC. It codes for CSARRSVGGLYNEQFF.

This chain joins TRBV5-1 and TRBJ2-6; the D is unclear. The germline V and J ends were trimmed by 1 base and 0 bases, with 11 bases remaining between them. Germline V gene sequence: CDR1 SGHRS, CDR2 YFSETQ. This CDR3 is 17 amino acids long. The CDR3 coding sequence is TGCGCCAGCAGCTTGAGAATCTCGAACTCTGGGGCCAACGTCCTGACTTTC. This sequence encodes CASSLRISNSGANVLTF.

This clonotype was counted many times. The J gene is TRBJ2-7, the V gene TRBV7-6, with TRBD1 matching 10 bases. J gave up 5 bases and V 5 bases, and 9 bases lay outside the gene matches. This CDR3 comprises 15 residues. Germline V gene data show CDR1 as SGHVS and CDR2 as FNYEAQ. CDR3 sequence reads: CASSLPTGGRDEQYF. The CDR3 bases are TGTGCCAGCAGCCTACCGACAGGGGGCAGGGACGAGCAGTACTTC.

Turning to this clonotype: At one boundary the junction diverges from the germline segment, which might be a read error. V gene TRBV24-1 combines with J gene TRBJ1-2, with D maybe TRBD1 (6 bases). The CDR3 is 13 residues long. In germline, CDR1 is KGHDR, CDR2 SFDVKD. CDR3 residues: CATSDNRAIGYAF. The CDR3 DNA sequence: TGTGCCACCAGTGACAACAGGGCTATCGGCTACGCCTTC.

The chain is built from TRBV24-1 and TRBJ2-5, with 8 nucleotides matching TRBD2. The CDR3 has 14 amino acids. CDR1 is KGHDR and CDR2 is SFDVKD in the germline V gene. The V gene end was trimmed by 6 bases and the J gene end by 1 base; junction bases not matched to a gene: 3. The CDR3 DNA follows: TGTGCCACCAGTCGAAGCGGGAGCCAAGAGACCCAGTACTTC. Translating gives CATSRSGSQETQYF.

On this clonotype itself: This sequence may be a read error, since a much larger clone differs from it by one base. The chain has TRBV12-3 or TRBV12-4 and TRBJ2-4; 7 bases fit TRBD2. The CDR3 sequence is 14 residues long. CDR3 residues: CASSSGEGKNVQYF. CDR3 nucleotides: TGTGCCAGCAGTTCCGGGGAGGGCAAAAACGTTCAGTACTTC.

The rearrangement links TRBV7-6 to TRBJ1-5; no definite D call. The CDR3 spans 15 residues. Germline-derived CDR1 and CDR2 are SGHVS and FNYEAQ. V was cut by 3 bases and J by 5 bases, with 14 bases left in between. CDR3 nucleotides: TGTGCCAGCAGCTTTTTCCCTGGCCGGGATCAGCCCCAGCATTTT. This translates into CASSFFPGRDQPQHF.

This chain uses TRBV20-1 with TRBJ1-5; D is perhaps TRBD1 (5 bases). The germline V gene encodes CDR1 DFQATT and CDR2 SNEGSKA (reference sequence). The CDR3 runs to 13 residues. V dropped 8 bases and J dropped 2 bases, with 13 bases sitting between them. The CDR3 here is CSLWGGGNQPQHF. The CDR3 DNA reads TGCAGTCTCTGGGGGGGAGGCAATCAGCCCCAGCATTTT.

This clonotype was found many times. The J gene is TRBJ2-7, the V gene TRBV9; D remains ambiguous. CDR1 SGDLS and CDR2 YYNGEE come from the germline V gene. Trimming removed 5 bases at V and 1 base at J, with 13 bases between. The length of the CDR3 is 14 residues. CDR3 amino acids: CASSPTLGSYEQYF. In DNA, the CDR3 is TGTGCCAGCAGTCCGACCCTGGGTTCCTACGAGCAGTACTTC.

The chain links TRBV19 to TRBJ2-1; 7 nucleotides align to TRBD1. Germline loops: CDR1 LNHDA, CDR2 SQIVND (reference sequence). V shed 5 bases and J 11 bases; nucleotides not matched to a gene: 15. The CDR3 is 15 amino acids. The CDR3, as DNA: TGTGCCAGTAGTCCAGTGGGACAGACGATACTACAGCAGTTCTTC. This codes for CASSPVGQTILQQFF.

The chain combines TRBV25-1 with TRBJ2-3; the match to TRBD2 covers 7 bases. The CDR3 extends over 16 amino acids. Germline trimming cut 4 bases from V and 0 bases from J; bases unmatched to any gene: 7. From germline, CDR1 is MGHDK and CDR2 SYGVNS. The CDR3 nucleotides are TGTGCCAGCAGTGCGGCTAGCGGTTCTAGCACAGATACGCAGTATTTT. The encoded protein is CASSAASGSSTDTQYF. Supplemented by reference TRBV25-1 and TRBJ2-3, the full variable domain reads EADIYQTPRYLVIGTGKKITLECSQTMGHDKMYWYQQDPGMELHLIHYSYGVNSTEKGDLSSESTVSRIRTEHFPLTLESARPSHTSQYLCASSAASGSSTDTQYFGPGTRLTVL.

In DNA, the CDR3 is TGCAGTGCTAGCAACGGGGACAGGGGGTTATACGGTGGCTACACCTTC. It codes for CSASNGDRGLYGGYTF. J is TRBJ1-2 and V is TRBV20-1; 11 nucleotides agree with TRBD1. The germline gives CDR1 DFQATT, CDR2 SNEGSKA (reference sequence). Losses at the gene ends were 3 bases for V and 7 bases for J; bases not matched to a gene: 13. The CDR3 runs to 16 residues.

The rearrangement links TRBV2 to TRBJ2-7; the D gene is possibly TRBD2 (6 bases). The V gene's germline CDR1 is SNHLY and CDR2 FYNNEI. Trimming pared 8 bases from V and 5 bases from J, leaving 13 bases between. The CDR3 runs 12 residues. The CDR3 DNA follows: TGTGCCAGCCGGGAGCTCGGACACGAGCAGTACTTC. It translates to CASRELGHEQYF.

This clonotype was recorded many times. The gene calls are TRBV6-1 and TRBJ2-7; tentative D call: TRBD1 (5 bases). This CDR3 contains 13 residues. V shed 3 bases and J shed 6 bases, with 12 bases lying between them. Germline CDR1 is MNHNS and CDR2 is SASEGT. This chain's CDR3 is CASSDSDSSEQYF. The CDR3 nucleotides read TGTGCCAGCAGTGACAGTGACAGTTCCGAGCAGTACTTC.

Only a few counts were recorded for this clonotype. The chain has TRBV12-3 or TRBV12-4 and TRBJ2-3; D uncertain. The CDR3 runs 12 residues. V was cut by 1 base and J by 7 bases, with 6 bases left in between. The chain's CDR3 is CASSLGTNTQYF. The CDR3 DNA is TGTGCCAGCAGTTTAGGCACTAATACGCAGTATTTT.

The CDR3 region is CASSSRLAVSTDTQYF. The DNA for the CDR3 is TGTGCCAGCAGCTCTCGACTAGCGGTCAGCACAGATACGCAGTATTTT. The V gene is TRBV7-2, the J gene TRBJ2-3, with 9 bases fitting TRBD2. Looked up from germline, CDR1 is SGHTA and CDR2 is FQGNSA. This CDR3 spans 16 amino acids. V was pared by 4 bases and J by 0 bases, with 5 bases of the junction left unmatched.

Judged by abundance, this clonotype is medium-sized. Here the CDR3 reads CASSQGEGLYEQYF. CDR3 sequence (DNA): TGTGCCAGCAGCCAAGGGGAGGGGCTCTACGAGCAGTACTTC. V is TRBV4-2 and J is TRBJ2-7; 7 bases are a match to TRBD2. V shed 1 base, J shed 3 bases, and the junction held 3 bases outside the gene matches. Germline CDR1 reads LGHNA; CDR2 reads YNFKEQ. The CDR3 consists of 14 residues.

This clonotype has ten or more counts. The V and J genes are TRBV20-1 and TRBJ2-2; no clear D gene. V was cut by 1 base and J by 7 bases, with 7 bases left in between. Germline V gene data show CDR1 as DFQATT and CDR2 as SNEGSKA (reference sequence). The CDR3 loop spans 12 amino acids. The chain's CDR3 is CSARVNFGELFF. As DNA, the CDR3 is TGCAGTGCTAGAGTAAACTTCGGGGAGCTGTTTTTT.

V usage is TRBV25-1 and J usage is TRBJ2-2; no reliable D call. This CDR3 comprises 13 residues. Trimming pared 3 bases from V and 4 bases from J, leaving 6 bases between. In germline, CDR1 is MGHDK, CDR2 SYGVNS. The CDR3 reads CASSETRTGELFF. CDR3 nucleotides: TGTGCCAGCAGTGAGACCCGCACCGGGGAGCTGTTTTTT.

V gene TRBV7-9 combines with J gene TRBJ1-1; D is undetermined. The length of the CDR3 is 14 residues. CDR1 and CDR2 from the germline V gene are SEHNR and FQNEAQ (reference sequence). Deletions cut 4 bases from V and 0 bases from J, with 9 bases between. The CDR3 DNA is TGTGCCAGCAGCTCGCAGGCTATGAACACTGAAGCTTTCTTT. Protein sequence: CASSSQAMNTEAFF.

In its sample, this clonotype was seen once. The chain links TRBV7-2 to TRBJ1-3, with D unresolved. CDR1 and CDR2 (germline): SGHTA, FQGNSA. The V gene lost 1 base and the J gene lost 2 bases, with 9 bases spanning the gap. The CDR3 loop spans 15 amino acids. CDR3 sequence (DNA): TGTGCCAGCAGCTTAGTCGGGCTTGCTGGAAACACCATATATTTT. Protein: CASSLVGLAGNTIYF.

This clonotype occurred many times. The chain uses TRBV29-1 and TRBJ2-7, with D perhaps TRBD1 (6 bases). The germline V gene encodes CDR1 SQVTM and CDR2 ANQGSEA. Deletions cut 0 bases from V and 4 bases from J, with 7 bases between. The CDR3 is 12 amino acids. The CDR3 loop reads CSVEEQGYEQYF. CDR3 DNA sequence: TGCAGCGTTGAAGAACAGGGTTACGAGCAGTACTTC.

V usage is TRBV29-1 and J usage is TRBJ2-5; TRBD1 is a possible D gene (6 bases). CDR3 length: 15 amino acids. V was shortened by 1 base and J by 4 bases, with 16 bases between the two germline ends. Germline CDR1 is SQVTM and CDR2 is ANQGSEA. CDR3 in amino acids: CSVEVGAGVAETQYF. Here the CDR3 DNA reads TGCAGCGTTGAAGTAGGGGCAGGGGTTGCAGAGACCCAGTACTTC.

The V gene is TRBV20-1, the J gene TRBJ1-2; 8 nucleotides line up with TRBD1. CDR3 size: 14 residues. Germline loops: CDR1 DFQATT, CDR2 SNEGSKA (reference sequence). V lost 3 bases to trimming and J lost 4 bases; unmatched junction nucleotides: 7. CDR3 sequence reads: CSARGGQAVYGYTF. In DNA, the CDR3 is TGCAGTGCTAGGGGGGGACAGGCGGTCTATGGCTACACCTTC.

The rearrangement uses TRBV27 and TRBJ1-1; D call uncertain. V dropped 4 bases and J dropped 3 bases, with 15 bases sitting between them. CDR1 and CDR2 (germline): MNHEY, SMNVEV (reference sequence). This CDR3 has 15 residues. The DNA of the CDR3 is TGTGCCAGCAGTTCTTTCTCCAGCGGCCACACTGAAGCTTTCTTT. Amino acids: CASSSFSSGHTEAFF.

The genes are TRBV27 and TRBJ1-5, with 8 positions matching TRBD1. V shed 3 bases and J 7 bases; nucleotides not matched to a gene: 5. Germline assignment: CDR1 MNHEY and CDR2 SMNVEV (reference sequence). The CDR3 length is 14 residues. The CDR3 DNA follows: TGTGCCAGCAGTTTGGGCAGGGGGCAGCAGCCCCAGCATTTT. Residues: CASSLGRGQQPQHF.